This TCR beta chain was sequenced for a study of cytotoxic CD8 clonotypes in ibrutinib-treated CLL. Trimming took 4 bases from V and 6 from J, leaving 7 bases between them. This CDR3 contains 12 residues. Germline CDR1 and CDR2: MDHEN and SYDVKM. This clone showed up just a few times. Its specificity is unknown. General observations from the study: At ibrutinib response, clonality increased, and at progression it declined back toward baseline.

For TCR beta libraries, roughly 1.9 micrograms of genomic DNA were obtained from cryopreserved PBMCs. TCRdb keeps only in-frame clones here, not all; method: immunoSEQ multiplex PCR. The data show tens of thousands of clones, roughly 70% seen once. J is TRBJ1-5 and V is TRBV28; D gene ambiguous. The source was PBMCs, collected at disease progression, from a patient treated with ibrutinib. The TCR comes from a human donor with chronic lymphocytic leukemia. CDR3 nucleotides: TGTGCCAGCAGTTCCACCTCTCAGCCCCAGCATTTT. Translating gives CASSSTSQPQHF.